These 24 T cell receptor beta chains originate from one sample sequenced in a study of monozygotic twins with inflammatory bowel disease. Using the 5' RACE reads, TCRdb records one entry per CDR3 protein without DNA. The sample spans around 370,000 distinct CDR3 sequences; the ten largest clones claim approximately 2.4%. Material: blood. These receptor sequences come from a human donor with ulcerative colitis or Crohn's disease, or a healthy co-twin of an affected twin (not recorded which).

V is TRBV4-1 and J is TRBJ2-1. Germline lookup yields CDR1 MGHRA and CDR2 YSYEKL. The CDR3 loop spans 17 amino acids. CDR3 residues: CASSQDTRQVVYNEQFF.

This rearrangement joins TRBV11-3 to TRBJ1-1; as DNA is missing, the TRBD1 call by TCRdb cannot be tested. Per germline, CDR1 SGHNT and CDR2 YENEEA. The CDR3 runs to 16 residues. This chain's CDR3 is CASSHGQGTLNTEAFF. Using reference TRBV11-3 and TRBJ1-1 for the parts outside the CDR3, the full variable domain is EAGVVQSPRYKIIEKKQPVAFWCNPISGHNTLYWYLQNLGQGPELLIRYENEEAVDDSQLPKDRFSAERLKGVDSTLKIQPAELGDSAVYLCASSHGQGTLNTEAFFGQGTRLTVV.

This chain joins TRBV20-1 and TRBJ2-3; TCRdb names TRBD2, which stays unverified in the absence of DNA. CDR3 length: 19 amino acids. The germline V gene has CDR1 DFQATT and CDR2 SNEGSKA (reference sequence). The CDR3: CSARTSLAGGTDSTDTQYF.

The chain's CDR3 is CASSVFQAYYEQYF. The rearrangement links TRBV6-1 to TRBJ2-7. CDR1 MNHNS and CDR2 SASEGT come from the germline V gene. This CDR3 has 14 amino acids.

This chain connects TRBV5-1 to TRBJ1-1. This CDR3 has 18 residues. The germline V gene encodes CDR1 SGHRS and CDR2 YFSETQ. CDR3 sequence reads: CASSLNGRTILMNTEAFF.

The chain is built from TRBV2 and TRBJ1-1; without DNA, the TCRdb call of TRBD1 cannot be checked. This CDR3 region has 18 residues. CDR1 is SNHLY and CDR2 is FYNNEI in the germline V gene. The chain's CDR3 is CASLMTGGGLRSLTEAFF. Full variable domain (remainder filled in from reference TRBV2 and TRBJ1-1): EPEVTQTPSHQVTQMGQEVILRCVPISNHLYFYWYRQILGQKVEFLVSFYNNEISEKSEIFDDQFSVERPDGSNFTLKIRSTKLEDSAMYFCASLMTGGGLRSLTEAFFGQGTRLTVV.

This chain links TRBV12-3 or TRBV12-4 with TRBJ2-1; TCRdb indicates TRBD1, and absent DNA this call remains unverified. The CDR3 is 16 amino acids. This CDR3 reads CASRVSGGAFYNEQFF.

V is TRBV6-5 and J is TRBJ2-3; absent DNA, TCRdb's TRBD2 call cannot be checked. Germline V CDR1 and CDR2: MNHEY, SVGAGI. The CDR3 runs to 15 residues. The CDR3 sequence is CASSWFSGNTDTQYF.

The chain uses TRBV4-1 and TRBJ1-5; TCRdb selects TRBD1, and the lack of DNA leaves this call unchecked. Germline V gene sequence: CDR1 MGHRA, CDR2 YSYEKL. The CDR3 is 19 residues long. The chain's CDR3 is CASSQVATGALYSNQPQHF.

The gene calls are TRBV5-1 and TRBJ2-7. This CDR3 spans 12 amino acids. CDR1 SGHRS and CDR2 YFSETQ come from the germline V gene. This CDR3 is CASSLEGYEQYF.

The rearrangement joins TRBV6-5 to TRBJ2-1; TCRdb names TRBD1, which stays unverified in the absence of DNA. This CDR3 is 15 amino acids long. Per the germline V gene, CDR1 is MNHEY and CDR2 is SVGAGI. The CDR3: CASILGQGINNEQFF.

J is TRBJ2-2 and V is TRBV5-1. CDR1 and CDR2 from the germline V gene are SGHRS and YFSETQ. The CDR3 is made up of 15 amino acids. CDR3 sequence: CASSHERTGTGELFF.

The V gene is TRBV20-1, the J gene TRBJ2-1; there is no DNA to check the TCRdb D call of TRBD2. In germline, CDR1 is DFQATT, CDR2 SNEGSKA (reference sequence). CDR3 length: 15 amino acids. The CDR3: CSARDLSGGRNEQFF.

The CDR3 spells CASSSPDGSIMNTEAFF. V is TRBV5-1 and J is TRBJ1-1. The CDR3 is 17 amino acids. Per germline, CDR1 SGHRS and CDR2 YFSETQ.

The chain combines TRBV5-1 with TRBJ1-2; TCRdb reports TRBD1, a call that lacks DNA to check it against. Germline V CDR1 and CDR2: SGHRS, YFSETQ. The CDR3 covers 14 residues. The CDR3 loop is CASSRGTGNYGYTF.

The chain couples TRBV4-2 to TRBJ2-2; TCRdb's D gene call, TRBD1, goes unchecked for lack of DNA. Germline lookup yields CDR1 LGHNA and CDR2 YNFKEQ. The CDR3 length is 15 residues. The CDR3 loop reads CASSQPGRHTGELFF.

The chain has TRBV2 and TRBJ1-6. This CDR3 has 12 residues. CDR1 is SNHLY and CDR2 is FYNNEI in the germline V gene. The CDR3 spells CACRLTNSPLHF.

The chain has TRBV5-1 and TRBJ2-7; there is no DNA to check the TCRdb D call of TRBD1. The length of the CDR3 is 17 residues. Germline CDR1 and CDR2: SGHRS and YFSETQ. CDR3 residues: CASSLVVTGPLMYEQYF.

This chain links TRBV4-2 with TRBJ2-7; the D call from TCRdb, TRBD2, cannot be confirmed without DNA. Germline V gene sequence: CDR1 LGHNA, CDR2 YNFKEQ. This CDR3 has 16 amino acids. The CDR3: CASSQGAVSLNYEQYF.

This rearrangement joins TRBV3-1 to TRBJ1-6. The germline V gene has CDR1 LGHDT and CDR2 YNNKEL (reference sequence). CDR3 length equals 15 residues. The chain's CDR3 is CASSQARVVDSPLHF.

This chain joins TRBV11-2 and TRBJ2-1; TCRdb outputs TRBD2, but without DNA this stays unchecked. Germline-derived CDR1 and CDR2 are SGHAT and FQNNGV. CDR3 length equals 14 residues. The CDR3 loop is CASSGTSGLNEQFF.

The gene calls are TRBV18 and TRBJ1-2; no DNA is available, so the TRBD1 call from TCRdb remains unchecked. Germline values: CDR1 KGHSH, CDR2 LQKENI. CDR3 size: 15 residues. The CDR3 here is CASSPLGTGAGGYTF.

The chain has TRBV4-1 and TRBJ1-1; TCRdb's assignment of TRBD1 cannot be checked, as there is no DNA. The CDR3 runs to 15 residues. Germline CDR1 reads MGHRA; CDR2 reads YSYEKL. The CDR3 sequence: CASSQPGRGNTEAFF.

The gene calls are TRBV12-3 or TRBV12-4 and TRBJ2-2. The CDR3 is 14 amino acids. This CDR3 reads CASKVFEGTGELFF.